Presented here are 18 T cell receptor beta chains from one specimen sequenced in a study of beta chain features in type 1 diabetes (dated 2018 in TCRdb). General study outcomes and caveats: A moderate but significant shortening of TCRB CDR3 length was observed in type 1 diabetes patients in all four CD4+ subsets.

The library was produced with the immunoSEQ multiplex PCR assay. The entire isolated RNA was reverse transcribed using the High Capacity cDNA Reverse Transcription Kit, and thus expressed TCRB transcripts were sequenced. This immuneACCESS table, as held by TCRdb, lists in-frame sequences with V and J called but not all clones. Of the missing ones, under half trace to an unresolved V gene in checked studies; the others have no known cause. A total of over 20,000 clones appear in this sample, 49% of them only once. The ten largest account for approximately 0.3% of the sample. Their cognate antigens are unknown. Specimen: stem cell memory CD4+ T cells from blood. The cell subset or site label here, explained by the study, means: stem cell-like memory CD4+ T cells. The source of these receptors is a man aged 30 to 39 with type 1 diabetes.

The chain carries TRBV2 and TRBJ2-7; D might be TRBD2 (5 bases). The V end lost 6 bases, the J end lost 5 bases, and 14 bases lay between the germline ends. The CDR3 runs to 13 residues. Looked up from germline, CDR1 is SNHLY and CDR2 is FYNNEI. CDR3 DNA: TGTGCCAGCAGCGCGGGCCCAAGGAACGAGCAGTACTTC. It translates to CASSAGPRNEQYF.

The V and J genes are TRBV7-9 and TRBJ2-2; 11 bases align to TRBD2. The CDR3 has 16 residues. The trim removed 5 bases at V and 5 bases at J, leaving 7 bases unmatched. From germline, CDR1 is SEHNR and CDR2 FQNEAQ (reference sequence). CDR3 sequence reads: CASSPPSGGLTGELFF. The DNA for the CDR3 is TGTGCCAGCAGCCCCCCTAGCGGGGGGTTAACCGGGGAGCTGTTTTTT. Filled out from reference TRBV7-9 and TRBJ2-2, the complete variable domain reads DTGVSQNPRHKITKRGQNVTFRCDPISEHNRLYWYRQTLGQGPEFLTYFQNEAQLEKSRLLSDRFSAERPKGSFSTLEIQRTEQGDSAMYLCASSPPSGGLTGELFFGEGSRLTVL.

The V call is TRBV11-2, the J call TRBJ2-5, with 12 bases identical to TRBD2. The CDR3 extends over 15 amino acids. Trimming removed 1 base from V and 4 bases from J; junction bases left unmatched: 1. CDR1 is SGHAT and CDR2 is FQNNGV in the germline V gene. The CDR3 DNA is TGTGCCAGCAGCTTAGGGACTAGCGGGATAGAGACCCAGTACTTC. Protein: CASSLGTSGIETQYF.

This clone came up a few times. The rearrangement uses TRBV11-2 and TRBJ1-4; D is perhaps TRBD1 (5 bases). Trimming took off 3 bases at V and 7 bases at J, with 15 bases between the two ends. The CDR3 is 15 residues long. CDR1 is SGHAT, CDR2 FQNNGV, per germline. In DNA form, the CDR3 reads TGTGCCAGCAGCTTCGGAGGGCGGGGGGGTGAAAAACTGTTTTTT. Translated: CASSFGGRGGEKLFF.

The chain employs TRBV21-1 and TRBJ1-2; the D call in the table, TRBD1, was not verified against the DNA. TRBV21-1 is assigned pseudogene status. The CDR3 is 13 residues long. The chain's CDR3 is CAIADRVSCGYTF. CDR3 in DNA: TGTGCCATCGCGGACAGGGTCAGTTGTGGCTACACCTTC.

This clone was seen a handful of times. This chain uses TRBV5-6 with TRBJ2-5, with 9 positions matching TRBD2. The germline CDR1 and CDR2 sequences are SGHDT and YYEEEE. CDR3 length equals 15 residues. Trimming took 5 bases from V and 5 from J; bases not matched to a gene: 10. CDR3 residues: CASREGTSRSETQYF. The CDR3 DNA follows: TGTGCCAGCAGAGAAGGGACTAGCCGGTCGGAGACCCAGTACTTC.

This chain connects TRBV11-2 to TRBJ1-1; 7 bases align to TRBD1. This CDR3 spans 13 amino acids. Germline V gene sequence: CDR1 SGHAT, CDR2 FQNNGV. The J segment lost 5 bases and the V segment lost 7 bases, leaving 7 bases of the junction unmatched. The CDR3 DNA reads TGTGCCAGCAACAGACAGGGCGGAACTGAAGCTTTCTTT. Its translation is CASNRQGGTEAFF.

The CDR3: CASSNRVTETQYF. The CDR3, as DNA: TGTGCCAGCAGTAACAGAGTAACAGAGACCCAGTACTTC. V is TRBV6-5 and J is TRBJ2-5; D remains ambiguous. Germline assignment: CDR1 MNHEY and CDR2 SVGAGI. The CDR3 runs to 13 residues. V was trimmed by 5 bases and J by 4 bases, leaving 11 bases between them.

The rearrangement links TRBV5-1 to TRBJ2-7; 9 bases are a match to TRBD1. The CDR3 consists of 14 residues. Looked up from germline, CDR1 is SGHRS and CDR2 is YFSETQ. J lost 2 bases, V lost 1 base, and 1 base had no gene match. CDR3 bases: TGCGCCAGCAGCTTGCGGACAGGGGCCTACGAGCAGTACTTC. Translating gives CASSLRTGAYEQYF.

The V gene is TRBV6-6, the J gene TRBJ1-1; TRBD1 aligns across 9 bases. Unmatched junction bases numbered 10, after V lost 6 bases and J lost 5 bases. Germline values: CDR1 MNHNY, CDR2 SVGAGI (reference sequence). The CDR3 runs 15 residues. This CDR3 reads CASRETGQGRTEAFF. The CDR3 DNA reads TGTGCCAGCAGGGAAACGGGACAGGGACGGACTGAAGCTTTCTTT.

V gene TRBV18 combines with J gene TRBJ1-2; 7 bases fit TRBD1. Looked up from germline, CDR1 is KGHSH and CDR2 is LQKENI. The CDR3 contains 14 residues. Unmatched junction bases numbered 4, after V lost 6 bases and J lost 0 bases. The CDR3 loop is CASSKGQTNYGYTF. The CDR3 DNA reads as TGTGCCAGCTCCAAGGGACAGACTAACTATGGCTACACCTTC.

This chain joins TRBV14 and TRBJ2-1; D unclear. From germline, CDR1 is SGHDN and CDR2 FVKESK. This CDR3 contains 14 residues. V lost 0 bases to trimming and J lost 4 bases, with 7 bases between them. The CDR3 bases are TGTGCCAGCAGCCAAGATGGAGTTTACAATGAGCAGTTCTTC. Translation: CASSQDGVYNEQFF.

This chain connects TRBV5-1 to TRBJ2-5; weak D call: TRBD2 (6 bases). Germline V gene lookup returns CDR1 SGHRS and CDR2 YFSETQ. This CDR3 is built from 13 residues. V was clipped by 5 bases and J by 4 bases, with 12 bases between them. CDR3 nucleotide sequence: TGCGCCAGCAGACCGACTAGTGGAGAGACCCAGTACTTC. Its translation: CASRPTSGETQYF.

This clone was detected only a few times. The V gene is TRBV7-8, the J gene TRBJ2-1; TRBD2 might be the D (6 bases). The germline V and J ends were trimmed by 2 bases and 0 bases, with 14 bases remaining between them. CDR1 is SGHVS, CDR2 FQNEAQ, per germline. The CDR3 has 17 amino acids. CDR3 DNA: TGTGCCAGCAGCTTACAAGGGGCGGGAAGCTCCTACAATGAGCAGTTCTTC. Translation gives CASSLQGAGSSYNEQFF.

This clone occurred a few times. V gene TRBV7-2 combines with J gene TRBJ2-3, with 9 bases lining up with TRBD2. Germline CDR1 reads SGHTA; CDR2 reads FQGNSA. Trimming at V came to 1 base and at J to 2 bases, leaving 1 base not matched to a gene. This CDR3 spans 15 amino acids. Written as DNA, the CDR3 is TGTGCCAGCAGCTTAGGACTAGCGGCCACAGATACGCAGTATTTT. This encodes CASSLGLAATDTQYF.

This clone appeared a few times. The rearrangement uses TRBV5-4 and TRBJ2-3, with 11 bases identical to TRBD2. The length of the CDR3 is 16 residues. Per germline, CDR1 SGHNT and CDR2 YYREEE (reference sequence). V shed 1 base, J shed 4 bases, and the junction held 5 bases outside the gene matches. In DNA, the CDR3 is TGTGCCAGCAGCTTGCCTGGGACTAGCGGAGCAGATACGCAGTATTTT. Protein sequence: CASSLPGTSGADTQYF.

V is TRBV18 and J is TRBJ2-5; D gene ambiguous. TRBJ2-7 matches the DNA end more closely, so the J call is doubtful. Germline assignment: CDR1 KGHSH and CDR2 LQKENI. This CDR3 contains 14 residues. In nucleotides, the CDR3 is TGTGCCAGCTCACCAGAGGTTCAGTCCTACGAGCAGTACTTC. Protein: CASSPEVQSYEQYF.

The V call is TRBV6-6, the J call TRBJ2-1, with D maybe TRBD1 (7 bases). The CDR3 has 14 residues. Germline V gene lookup returns CDR1 MNHNY and CDR2 SVGAGI (reference sequence). V lost 5 bases and J lost 7, with 15 bases in between. The CDR3 DNA is TGTGCCAGCAGTCCTCAGGGGGGCCGGAATGAGCAGTTCTTC. Protein sequence: CASSPQGGRNEQFF.